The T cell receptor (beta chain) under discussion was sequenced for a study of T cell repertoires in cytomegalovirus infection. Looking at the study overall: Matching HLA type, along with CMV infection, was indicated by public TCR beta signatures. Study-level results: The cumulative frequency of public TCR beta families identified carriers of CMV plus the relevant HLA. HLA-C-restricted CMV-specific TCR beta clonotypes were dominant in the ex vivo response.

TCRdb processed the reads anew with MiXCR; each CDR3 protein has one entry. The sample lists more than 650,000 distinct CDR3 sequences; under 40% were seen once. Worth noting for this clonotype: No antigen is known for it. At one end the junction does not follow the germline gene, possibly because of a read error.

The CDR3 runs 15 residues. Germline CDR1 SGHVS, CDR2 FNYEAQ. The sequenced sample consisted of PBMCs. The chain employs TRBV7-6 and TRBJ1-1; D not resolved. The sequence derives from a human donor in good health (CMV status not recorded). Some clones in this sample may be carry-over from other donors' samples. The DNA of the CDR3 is TGTGCCAGAAGCTTAGAGGCAGAAATGAACACTGAAGCTTTCTTT. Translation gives CARSLEAEMNTEAFF. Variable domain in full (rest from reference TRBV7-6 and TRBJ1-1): GAGVSQSPRYKVTKRGQDVALRCDPISGHVSLYWYRQALGQGPEFLTYFNYEAQQDKSGLPNDRFSAERPEGSISTLTIQRTEQRDSAMYRCARSLEAEMNTEAFFGQGTRLTVV.